A single sample gave rise to the 24 T cell receptor beta chains below, sequenced in a study of identical twins listed by TCRdb under 2016. The method behind the library was 5' RACE. This sample was sequenced with an Illumina HiSeq 2000. Using fastp trimming at Q25 and MiXCR clonotype assembly, TCRdb reanalyzed the public sequencing data and kept in-frame beta chains. Here each entry gathers all rows of one CDR3 protein and keeps the most common genes and DNA. This sample gives over 500,000 distinct CDR3 sequences in total; about 20% of them show up just once. Around 0.9% of the sample is taken by the ten largest. The sample was also linked to a second study, of T cells expressing NK-cell markers.

Sequencing used CD4+ T cells sorted from blood. The receptor set was obtained from a young woman in good health.

The rearrangement links TRBV5-3 to TRBJ2-2; 11 positions agree with TRBD2. TRBV5-3 is an open reading frame whose function is uncertain. The CDR3 has 19 amino acids. V trimming: 8 bases; J trimming: 5 bases; junction bases outside the gene matches: 20. DNA of the CDR3: TGTGCCAGCAACCTTGGTGCGACTAGCGGGAACAGTCGGACCGGGGAGCTGTTTTTT. Its protein product is CASNLGATSGNSRTGELFF.

The chain joins TRBV3-1 to TRBJ1-6, with 7 positions matching TRBD1. Germline CDR1 reads LGHDT; CDR2 reads YNNKEL (reference sequence). V was clipped by 4 bases and J by 6 bases; unmatched bases: 9. The length of the CDR3 is 16 residues. The CDR3 coding sequence is TGTGCCAGCAGCCGGCCGACAGGGACTATTAATTCACCCCTCCACTTT. It specifies CASSRPTGTINSPLHF.

This clonotype was observed a few times. This chain uses TRBV7-6 with TRBJ2-6; no clear D gene. Per germline, CDR1 SGHVS and CDR2 FNYEAQ. With 4 bases removed from V and 2 bases from J, the gap between germline ends came to 12 bases. The CDR3 covers 16 residues. The DNA for the CDR3 is TGTGCCAGCAGCTCAACCGCTGGCCCTGGGGCCAACGTCCTGACTTTC. It translates to CASSSTAGPGANVLTF.

This clonotype was seen many times. The chain has TRBV12-3 or TRBV12-4 and TRBJ2-6, with 8 bases aligning to TRBD1. CDR3 length equals 17 residues. The trim removed 7 bases at V and 2 bases at J, leaving 10 bases unmatched. CDR3 in DNA: TGTGCCAGCACCCCAGGACAGGGTATTACTGGGGCCAACGTCCTGACTTTC. Translating gives CASTPGQGITGANVLTF.

This clonotype was recorded a few times. The V call is TRBV6-5, the J call TRBJ2-7; the D call may be TRBD1 or TRBD2 (5 bases each). The germline V gene has CDR1 MNHEY and CDR2 SVGAGI. V was trimmed by 0 bases and J by 5 bases, leaving 11 bases between them. The CDR3 totals 14 residues. The CDR3 sequence: CASSYSRGRDEQYF. The DNA of the CDR3 is TGTGCCAGCAGTTACTCGAGGGGCCGCGACGAGCAGTACTTC.

The genes are TRBV7-9 and TRBJ1-3, with a weak D call TRBD1 (5 bases). Between the trimmed V and J ends, which lost 10 bases and 4 bases, there was a span of 8 bases. CDR1 and CDR2 (germline): SEHNR, FQNEAQ (reference sequence). The length of the CDR3 is 11 residues. The CDR3 region has the DNA TGTGCCAACGGGGGAGGAAACACCATATATTTT. This encodes CANGGGNTIYF.

This clonotype was found a few times. The chain carries TRBV14 and TRBJ1-1; no clear D gene. CDR1 SGHDN and CDR2 FVKESK come from the germline V gene. The CDR3 extends over 16 amino acids. V was shortened by 3 bases and J by 2 bases, with 16 bases between the two germline ends. The DNA of the CDR3 is TGTGCCAGCAGCCACGGTCTTTCCTACAGTAACACTGAAGCTTTCTTT. Its translation: CASSHGLSYSNTEAFF.

This clonotype has at least ten counts. V usage is TRBV6-1 and J usage is TRBJ1-6; D may be TRBD1 (5 bases). Germline values: CDR1 MNHNS, CDR2 SASEGT. The V end lost 6 bases, the J end lost 1 base, and 10 bases lay between the germline ends. The CDR3 extends over 15 amino acids. CDR3: CASRGRGSYNSPLHF. The CDR3 DNA reads TGTGCCAGCAGGGGTCGGGGGTCCTATAATTCACCCCTCCACTTT.

The chain employs TRBV5-6 and TRBJ2-5; the D is unclear. Trimming removed 3 bases from V and 5 bases from J, with 8 bases in between. The CDR3 runs to 12 residues. The germline gives CDR1 SGHDT, CDR2 YYEEEE. In nucleotides, the CDR3 is TGTGCCAGCAGCTCCTTAATGGAGACCCAGTACTTC. Protein product: CASSSLMETQYF.

The V gene is TRBV20-1, the J gene TRBJ2-7; 11 positions agree with TRBD2. This CDR3 has 15 amino acids. Unmatched junction bases numbered 5, after V lost 0 bases and J lost 4 bases. CDR1 DFQATT and CDR2 SNEGSKA come from the germline V gene (reference sequence). CDR3 nucleotide sequence: TGCAGTGCTAGAGAATCTAGCGGGGGGTCGTACGAGCAGTACTTC. It yields the protein CSARESSGGSYEQYF.

This sequence joins TRBV20-1 and TRBJ1-1; the D gene is possibly TRBD1 (5 bases). This CDR3 contains 14 residues. With 1 base removed from V and 7 bases from J, the gap between germline ends came to 16 bases. Germline loops: CDR1 DFQATT, CDR2 SNEGSKA (reference sequence). As DNA, the CDR3 is TGCAGTGCTAGAGGGGCACCGGACACGGGTGAAGCTTTCTTT. Protein sequence: CSARGAPDTGEAFF.

The V and J genes are TRBV15 and TRBJ2-2; 8 nucleotides match TRBD2. Germline lookup yields CDR1 LNHNV and CDR2 YYDKDF (reference sequence). This CDR3 region has 15 residues. V shed 4 bases, J shed 7 bases, and the junction held 8 bases outside the gene matches. The CDR3 DNA reads TGTGCCACCAGCACTGGACTAGCTGCGGGCGGGGAGCTGTTTTTT. Its translation: CATSTGLAAGGELFF.

This chain links TRBV29-1 with TRBJ2-3; D is ambiguous. The V gene lost 4 bases and the J gene lost 6 bases, with 11 bases spanning the gap. CDR3 length: 12 amino acids. Germline loops: CDR1 SQVTM, CDR2 ANQGSEA. The CDR3 protein is CSVALIGDTQYF. The CDR3 nucleotides are TGCAGCGTTGCATTGATTGGGGATACGCAGTATTTT.

This chain links TRBV6-6 with TRBJ1-5; TRBD1 agrees at 8 bases. Germline V lookup: CDR1 MNHNY, CDR2 SVGAGI (reference sequence). This CDR3 is built from 19 residues. V was clipped by 5 bases and J by 5 bases; unmatched bases: 20. The CDR3 nucleotides read TGTGCCAGCAGTCACCTCGTCGGGACAGGAAAAACTTTCGATCAGCCCCAGCATTTT. Translating gives CASSHLVGTGKTFDQPQHF.

The chain combines TRBV6-1 with TRBJ2-1; no firm D call. Germline lookup yields CDR1 MNHNS and CDR2 SASEGT. Trimming removed 8 bases at V and 9 bases at J, with 11 bases between. The length of the CDR3 is 11 residues. The CDR3 sequence: CASALRIEQFF. DNA of the CDR3: TGTGCCAGCGCCCTACGGATTGAGCAGTTCTTC.

The CDR3, as DNA: TGCGCCAGCAGGCGGGACCCCAGGGCGAACACTGAAGCTTTCTTT. Translation gives CASRRDPRANTEAFF. This sequence joins TRBV10-2 and TRBJ1-1; D is perhaps TRBD1 (5 bases). Between the trimmed V and J ends, which lost 6 bases and 1 base, there was a span of 15 bases. Germline V CDR1 and CDR2: WSHSY, SAAADI. The CDR3 contains 15 residues.

The J gene is TRBJ2-3, the V gene TRBV29-1, with 9 bases lining up with TRBD2. Germline CDR1 SQVTM, CDR2 ANQGSEA. The CDR3 loop spans 14 amino acids. The CDR3 DNA reads as TGCAGGTCTGAATTGCGGGAGGGTTTGGATACGCAGTATTTT. It is translated as CRSELREGLDTQYF.

This chain connects TRBV11-2 to TRBJ2-3; 11 nucleotides line up with TRBD2. Germline V CDR1 and CDR2: SGHAT, FQNNGV. Trimming removed 3 bases from V and 2 bases from J; junction bases left unmatched: 4. The CDR3 is 16 residues long. The CDR3 protein is CASSFTSGGSTDTQYF. CDR3 bases: TGTGCCAGCAGCTTTACTAGCGGGGGATCCACAGATACGCAGTATTTT.

This clonotype was picked up a small number of times. V is TRBV7-3 and J is TRBJ2-3; D unresolved. In germline, CDR1 is SGHTA, CDR2 FQGTGA. The CDR3 runs to 14 residues. The ends were cut back, 2 bases at V and 0 bases at J, with 6 bases in the middle. CDR3 nucleotides: TGTGCCAGCAGCTTATTCACAAGCACAGATACGCAGTATTTT. It yields the protein CASSLFTSTDTQYF.

The chain joins TRBV5-1 to TRBJ2-1; 15 positions agree with TRBD2. The ends lost 5 bases at V and 5 bases at J; junction bases unmatched: 5. Germline V gene data show CDR1 as SGHRS and CDR2 as YFSETQ. There are 16 residues in the CDR3. The CDR3 protein is CASRQGLAGGNNEQFF. CDR3 DNA: TGCGCCAGCAGACAGGGACTAGCGGGAGGAAACAATGAGCAGTTCTTC.

To note about this clonotype: A junction end diverges from the germline sequence, so it may reflect a read error. The chain links TRBV5-1 to TRBJ2-7; D is uncertain. The CDR3 covers 17 residues. Germline V gene lookup returns CDR1 SGHRS and CDR2 YFSETQ. Written as DNA, the CDR3 is TGCGCCAGCAGCTTTGCGCCAGGCAAGAGAAGCTCCTACGAGCAGTACTTT. This sequence encodes CASSFAPGKRSSYEQYF.

The V and J genes are TRBV19 and TRBJ2-6; tentatively, D is TRBD1 (6 bases). V was clipped by 5 bases and J by 9 bases, with 14 bases between them. The germline V gene has CDR1 LNHDA and CDR2 SQIVND (reference sequence). CDR3 length equals 14 residues. The CDR3 region is CASSGPGTYNVLTF. CDR3 coding DNA: TGTGCCAGTAGTGGGCCCGGGACATACAACGTCCTGACTTTC.

The chain has TRBV5-6 and TRBJ2-5, with D tentatively TRBD1 or TRBD2 (5 bases each). V was clipped by 3 bases and J by 3 bases, with 21 bases between them. The CDR3 has 17 amino acids. CDR1 SGHDT and CDR2 YYEEEE come from the germline V gene. As DNA, the CDR3 is TGTGCCAGCAGCTCACCCTTGACCCCTGGGGGTAAAGAGACCCAGTACTTC. This sequence encodes CASSSPLTPGGKETQYF.

The rearrangement joins TRBV20-1 to TRBJ2-3; tentative D call: TRBD1 (6 bases). The CDR3 loop spans 14 amino acids. Germline V gene sequence: CDR1 DFQATT, CDR2 SNEGSKA (reference sequence). The CDR3 region has the DNA TGCAGCGTCCGGGCCCCTCAGGGGTCAGATACGCAGTATTTT. Translated: CSVRAPQGSDTQYF.